The 31 T cell receptor beta chains presented below share a single source sample, sequenced in a study of Tregs in tolerant kidney transplant recipients. Some clones are missing from TCRdb's copy, which holds only in-frame ones; the method was immunoSEQ multiplex PCR. The sample has tens of thousands of clones, under 98% seen once. This sample comprised CD4+ T cells from blood, obtained before the transplant. These receptors came from a human donor who received a combined kidney and bone marrow transplant.

CDR3 protein: CASRVLGEDTEAFF. CDR3 in DNA: TGTGCCAGCAGGGTGCTAGGGGAGGACACTGAAGCTTTCTTT. V and J are TRBV28 and TRBJ1-1; D is possibly TRBD1 (5 bases). The CDR3 spans 14 residues. CDR1 and CDR2 (germline): MDHEN, SYDVKM. V lost 6 bases and J 3 bases, leaving 14 bases between the germline ends.

The J gene is TRBJ1-4, the V gene TRBV5-1, with D possibly matching TRBD1 (5 bases). V lost 0 bases and J 6 bases, leaving 9 bases between the germline ends. This CDR3 has 14 amino acids. In germline, CDR1 is SGHRS, CDR2 YFSETQ. The CDR3 here is CASSLGGAHEKLFF. CDR3 DNA sequence: TGCGCCAGCAGCTTGGGGGGCGCACATGAAAAACTGTTTTTT.

The gene calls are TRBV7-7 and TRBJ2-3; D call uncertain. CDR3 length: 15 residues. The germline V and J ends were trimmed by 2 bases and 2 bases, with 11 bases remaining between them. The germline gives CDR1 SSHAT, CDR2 FNYEAQ (reference sequence). The CDR3 coding sequence is TGTGCCAGCAGCTTATTTCCAGGATTCACAGATACGCAGTATTTT. Protein sequence: CASSLFPGFTDTQYF.

This sequence joins TRBV28 and TRBJ2-6, with a weak D call TRBD1 (5 bases). V shed 5 bases and J shed 2 bases, with 16 bases lying between them. The CDR3 is 17 amino acids. Germline V gives CDR1 MDHEN, CDR2 SYDVKM. The CDR3 DNA reads TGTGCCAGCAGTCCTAGGGGTATAGGGCCTGGGGCCAACGTCCTGACTTTC. It encodes CASSPRGIGPGANVLTF.

This rearrangement joins TRBV30 to TRBJ1-3; tentatively, D is TRBD1 (5 bases). Germline assignment: CDR1 GTSNPN and CDR2 SVGIG (reference sequence). With 2 bases removed from V and 2 bases from J, the gap between germline ends came to 7 bases. The CDR3 covers 13 residues. Here the CDR3 DNA reads TGTGCCTGGAGTCAGGGAACTGGAAACACCATATATTTT. This gives the protein CAWSQGTGNTIYF.

The chain employs TRBV28 and TRBJ2-7; D may be TRBD2 (6 bases). With 8 bases removed from V and 4 bases from J, the gap between germline ends came to 12 bases. CDR3 length: 12 amino acids. CDR1 is MDHEN and CDR2 is SYDVKM in the germline V gene. The DNA for the CDR3 is TGTGCCAGCGGGACTTCGTCTTACGAGCAGTACTTC. Its translation is CASGTSSYEQYF. Complete variable domain (other parts from reference TRBV28 and TRBJ2-7): DVKVTQSSRYLVKRTGEKVFLECVQDMDHENMFWYRQDPGLGLRLIYFSYDVKMKEKGDIPEGYSVSREKKERFSLILESASTNQTSMYLCASGTSSYEQYFGPGTRLTVT.

Note on this clone: Additional DNA sequences in this sample encode the identical CDR3. The rearrangement links TRBV25-1 to TRBJ2-1, with TRBD2 identical over 11 bases. Germline CDR1 MGHDK, CDR2 SYGVNS. This CDR3 spans 16 amino acids. V lost 5 bases to trimming and J lost 4 bases; unmatched junction nucleotides: 7. For the CDR3, the DNA is TGTGCCAGCAGTCAAACGGGACTAGCGGTATACAATGAGCAGTTCTTC. It codes for CASSQTGLAVYNEQFF.

The chain couples TRBV7-9 to TRBJ2-5; 9 nucleotides line up with TRBD2. V gave up 5 bases and J gave up 5 bases; unmatched junction bases: 9. This CDR3 is 15 amino acids long. The germline CDR1 and CDR2 sequences are SEHNR and FQNEAQ (reference sequence). CDR3: CASSPGERGAETQYF. The DNA of the CDR3 is TGTGCCAGCAGCCCCGGGGAGCGGGGGGCGGAGACCCAGTACTTC.

The chain carries TRBV7-2 and TRBJ1-2; D not certain. This CDR3 comprises 13 residues. Germline V CDR1 and CDR2: SGHTA, FQGNSA. V dropped 4 bases and J dropped 4 bases, with 10 bases sitting between them. The CDR3 region has the DNA TGTGCCAGCAGCTACGGTAAACCCTATGGCTACACCTTC. This sequence encodes CASSYGKPYGYTF.

V gene TRBV11-1 combines with J gene TRBJ2-3, with 9 bases that match TRBD1. V trimming: 6 bases; J trimming: 3 bases; junction bases outside the gene matches: 10. The CDR3 spans 16 residues. Germline CDR1 and CDR2: SGHAT and FQDESV (reference sequence). The CDR3, as DNA: TGTGCCAGCAGTTACCAACCGGGACAGGGAACAGATACGCAGTATTTT. Translating it yields CASSYQPGQGTDTQYF.

The chain recombines TRBV19 with TRBJ2-3; D is possibly TRBD2 (6 bases). From germline, CDR1 is LNHDA and CDR2 SQIVND (reference sequence). With 4 bases removed from V and 6 bases from J, the gap between germline ends came to 11 bases. The CDR3 runs to 13 residues. The CDR3 nucleotides are TGTGCCAGTAGTACGGAGGGTGCGGATACGCAGTATTTT. It codes for CASSTEGADTQYF.

The V and J genes are TRBV4-2 and TRBJ2-2; 7 bases agree with TRBD2. CDR3 size: 16 residues. Germline assignment: CDR1 LGHNA and CDR2 YNFKEQ. J was trimmed by 6 bases and V by 4 bases; bases with no gene match: 11. The CDR3 loop reads CASSPVAGEVAGELFF. The CDR3 DNA follows: TGTGCCAGCAGCCCAGTTGCGGGGGAGGTTGCCGGGGAGCTGTTTTTT.

V usage is TRBV9 and J usage is TRBJ2-3, with D possibly being TRBD1 (5 bases). Germline loops: CDR1 SGDLS, CDR2 YYNGEE. The V end lost 0 bases, the J end lost 4 bases, and 12 bases lay between the germline ends. The CDR3 is made up of 15 amino acids. The CDR3 reads CASSVVGDGADTQYF. In nucleotides, the CDR3 is TGTGCCAGCAGCGTAGTAGGGGATGGGGCAGATACGCAGTATTTT.

The chain's CDR3 is CASRRDMRSGRYTF. The CDR3 DNA is TGTGCCAGCAGACGGGACATGAGATCGGGTCGCTACACCTTC. This sequence joins TRBV6-5 and TRBJ1-2, with D possibly being TRBD1 (6 bases). The V gene lost 6 bases and the J gene lost 9 bases, with 20 bases spanning the gap. This CDR3 region has 14 residues. Germline V gene sequence: CDR1 MNHEY, CDR2 SVGAGI.

This sequence joins TRBV7-7 and TRBJ2-5; perhaps TRBD2 as D (6 bases). This CDR3 has 14 residues. Trimming cost V 5 bases and J 5 bases, with 15 bases left between them. CDR1 is SSHAT, CDR2 FNYEAQ, per germline (reference sequence). Here the CDR3 DNA reads TGTGCCAGCAGCCCCCAGCCGGGAGAGGAGACCCAGTACTTC. This gives the protein CASSPQPGEETQYF.

The chain couples TRBV9 to TRBJ2-5; TRBD1 matches 8 bases. The better agreement between TRBJ2-7 and the DNA end casts doubt on the J call. The CDR3 is 17 amino acids. In germline, CDR1 is SGDLS, CDR2 YYNGEE. CDR3: CASSVGPTGTGTYEQYF. The CDR3 DNA follows: TGTGCCAGCAGCGTAGGACCGACCGGGACAGGAACGTACGAGCAGTACTTC.

The gene calls are TRBV7-2 and TRBJ2-3; 8 bases fit TRBD2. CDR3 length: 13 amino acids. Trimming took 5 bases from V and 5 from J; bases not matched to a gene: 3. In germline, CDR1 is SGHTA, CDR2 FQGNSA. DNA of the CDR3: TGTGCCAGCAGCGGACTAGCCAAAGATACGCAGTATTTT. As protein: CASSGLAKDTQYF. Full variable domain (missing parts from reference TRBV7-2 and TRBJ2-3): GAGVSQSPSNKVTEKGKDVELRCDPISGHTALYWYRQSLGQGLEFLIYFQGNSAPDKSGLPSDRFSAERTGGSVSTLTIQRTQQEDSAVYLCASSGLAKDTQYFGPGTRLTVL.

V is TRBV5-4 and J is TRBJ2-3, with 11 bases aligning to TRBD2. J gave up 3 bases and V 3 bases, and 9 bases lay outside the gene matches. The CDR3 loop spans 17 amino acids. Germline CDR1 and CDR2: SGHNT and YYREEE (reference sequence). CDR3: CASSSKTSGTSTDTQYF. CDR3 DNA sequence: TGTGCCAGCAGCTCGAAGACTAGCGGGACCTCGACAGATACGCAGTATTTT. Looking up the rest from reference TRBV5-4 and TRBJ2-3 gives the full variable domain: ETGVTQSPTHLIKTRGQQVTLRCSSQSGHNTVSWYQQALGQGPQFIFQYYREEENGRGNFPPRFSGLQFPNYSSELNVNALELDDSALYLCASSSKTSGTSTDTQYFGPGTRLTVL.

The rearrangement links TRBV19 to TRBJ2-5; 9 bases fit TRBD1. Trimming at V came to 6 bases and at J to 7 bases, leaving 12 bases not matched to a gene. The CDR3 loop spans 15 amino acids. Germline V CDR1 and CDR2: LNHDA, SQIVND (reference sequence). The CDR3: CASRGGTGSDVTQYF. CDR3 coding DNA: TGTGCCAGTAGAGGGGGGACAGGGTCGGATGTGACCCAGTACTTC.

This chain uses TRBV9 with TRBJ2-7; TRBD2 matches at 10 bases. Trimming took 0 bases from V and 5 from J; bases not matched to a gene: 5. This CDR3 spans 15 amino acids. The germline CDR1 and CDR2 sequences are SGDLS and YYNGEE. DNA for the CDR3: TGTGCCAGCAGCGTAGCGAGCGGGAGGGCCGACGAGCAGTACTTC. Translated: CASSVASGRADEQYF. The whole variable domain, filled in from reference TRBV9 and TRBJ2-7, reads DSGVTQTPKHLITATGQRVTLRCSPRSGDLSVYWYQQSLDQGLQFLIQYYNGEERAKGNILERFSAQQFPDLHSELNLSSLELGDSALYFCASSVASGRADEQYFGPGTRLTVT.

The genes are TRBV28 and TRBJ2-7; D remains unclear. V was shortened by 5 bases and J by 2 bases, with 13 bases between the two germline ends. CDR1 is MDHEN and CDR2 is SYDVKM in the germline V gene. The CDR3 length is 14 residues. CDR3 sequence (DNA): TGTGCCAGCAGTCCACGGGTGGCGCCCTACGAGCAGTACTTC. This gives the protein CASSPRVAPYEQYF.

The chain joins TRBV10-3 to TRBJ2-3; 12 positions match TRBD2. From germline, CDR1 is ENHRY and CDR2 SYGVKD. With V trimmed by 10 bases and J by 0 bases, 5 bases remained unmatched. This CDR3 spans 15 amino acids. The CDR3 loop is CATRLAGDSTDTQYF. CDR3 nucleotides: TGTGCCACGAGACTAGCGGGAGACAGCACAGATACGCAGTATTTT.

The V gene is TRBV2, the J gene TRBJ2-7; D is unclear. The V gene lost 2 bases and the J gene lost 1 base, with 12 bases spanning the gap. CDR1 and CDR2 from the germline V gene are SNHLY and FYNNEI. The CDR3 loop spans 15 amino acids. The CDR3 DNA reads as TGTGCCAGCAGTGAAAGGCACAGAAATTCCTACGAGCAGTACTTC. It specifies CASSERHRNSYEQYF.

This clone was recorded once. This rearrangement joins TRBV5-4 to TRBJ2-1, with 7 nucleotides matching TRBD1. The CDR3 covers 16 residues. Germline CDR1 and CDR2: SGHNT and YYREEE (reference sequence). With 1 base clipped from V and 1 base from J, the junction kept 5 bases outside the gene matches. The CDR3 spells CASSLRYRGSYNEQFF. The CDR3 DNA reads TGTGCCAGCAGCTTGAGGTACAGGGGATCCTACAATGAGCAGTTCTTC.

The chain is built from TRBV28 and TRBJ1-1; tentative D call: TRBD1 (6 bases). Trimming pared 2 bases from V and 3 bases from J, leaving 19 bases between. The CDR3 is 17 amino acids. The germline V gene encodes CDR1 MDHEN and CDR2 SYDVKM. This chain's CDR3 is CASSLVTGRRGYTEAFF. The DNA for the CDR3 is TGTGCCAGCAGTTTAGTAACAGGGAGAAGGGGTTACACTGAAGCTTTCTTT.

This clone was observed once. The V and J genes are TRBV6-6 and TRBJ2-2; D not resolved. The CDR3 runs to 12 residues. Germline V gives CDR1 MNHNY, CDR2 SVGAGI (reference sequence). V gave up 2 bases and J gave up 9 bases, with 7 bases separating them. CDR3 residues: CASSYVSRELFF. The CDR3 DNA reads TGTGCCAGCAGTTACGTTTCCAGGGAGCTGTTTTTT.

The chain links TRBV5-4 to TRBJ1-1, with D possibly TRBD1 on 6 matching bases. CDR1 is SGHNT and CDR2 is YYREEE in the germline V gene (reference sequence). The CDR3 runs to 14 residues. The V and J ends lost 0 bases and 3 bases respectively, with 9 bases between them. The CDR3 nucleotides read TGTGCCAGCAGCTTGGCCGGGGGGCACACTGAAGCTTTCTTT. This codes for CASSLAGGHTEAFF.

J is TRBJ1-5 and V is TRBV5-6; D is unresolved. Germline CDR1 and CDR2: SGHDT and YYEEEE. The CDR3 is made up of 14 amino acids. V was trimmed by 0 bases and J by 6 bases, leaving 10 bases between them. The chain's CDR3 is CASSLGGISQPQHF. CDR3 nucleotide sequence: TGTGCCAGCAGCTTGGGAGGGATCAGTCAGCCCCAGCATTTT.

This chain links TRBV18 with TRBJ2-2, with 8 bases aligning to TRBD1. Unmatched junction bases numbered 9, after V lost 2 bases and J lost 4 bases. The CDR3 covers 17 residues. CDR1 is KGHSH, CDR2 LQKENI, per germline. CDR3 coding DNA: TGTGCCAGCTCACCAAGCCTGGGACAGGATATCACCGGGGAGCTGTTTTTT. Encoded protein: CASSPSLGQDITGELFF.

CDR3 in DNA: TGTGCCAGTAACTCCGTCACGTTCACTGAAGCTTTCTTT. It encodes CASNSVTFTEAFF. This chain joins TRBV19 and TRBJ1-1; D is unclear. This CDR3 is built from 13 residues. Germline values: CDR1 LNHDA, CDR2 SQIVND (reference sequence). The V and J ends lost 7 bases and 4 bases respectively, with 13 bases between them.

The rearrangement joins TRBV5-1 to TRBJ2-3, with D maybe TRBD1 (5 bases). The CDR3 contains 17 residues. Trimming pared 1 base from V and 1 base from J, leaving 16 bases between. Germline loops: CDR1 SGHRS, CDR2 YFSETQ. Written as DNA, the CDR3 is TGCGCCAGCAGCTTGTTTTCAAGGGGTCAGGGCACAGATACGCAGTATTTT. Its translation is CASSLFSRGQGTDTQYF.